The next 18 T cell receptor beta chains were all read from a single sample in a study of beta chain features in type 1 diabetes. Study-wide results and caveats: Moderate but significant shortening of TCRB CDR3s was recorded in all four CD4+ subsets from Type 1 diabetes patients.

Investigators reverse transcribed all isolated RNA, so they sequenced expressed TCRB transcripts. The table came from immunoSEQ multiplex PCR; TCRdb's copy has only in-frame clones and leaves some out. The sample gives hundreds of thousands of clones, 13% to 15% of which show up once; 0.015% to 0.02% is in the top ten. No antigen is known for these receptors. What was sequenced was naive CD4+ T cells from blood. These TCRs come from a man between 25 and 39 years old with type 1 diabetes.

For this clone: Additional DNA sequences in this sample encode the identical CDR3. The chain is built from TRBV4-3 and TRBJ2-1; D unclear. The germline gives CDR1 LGHNA, CDR2 YSLEER. This CDR3 spans 13 amino acids. V lost 0 bases to trimming and J lost 4 bases, with 4 bases between them. CDR3 residues: CASSQDYYNEQFF. As DNA, the CDR3 is TGCGCCAGCAGCCAAGACTATTACAATGAGCAGTTCTTC.

The table lists this clone with a few counts. The chain combines TRBV4-2 with TRBJ2-7, with D hard to call. Germline V lookup: CDR1 LGHNA, CDR2 YNFKEQ. V shed 0 bases and J shed 2 bases, with 11 bases lying between them. The CDR3 spans 15 residues. CDR3 coding DNA: TGTGCCAGCAGCCAAGAGGGCACAGCCACCTACGAGCAGTACTTC. It specifies CASSQEGTATYEQYF.

This clone was picked up a small number of times. The chain uses TRBV11-2 and TRBJ2-4, with a tentative D call TRBD2 (6 bases). Germline V CDR1 and CDR2: SGHAT, FQNNGV. V lost 5 bases and J lost 0, with 11 bases in between. This CDR3 contains 15 residues. CDR3 sequence reads: CASSHLEGAKNIQYF. In DNA form, the CDR3 reads TGTGCCAGCAGCCATCTGGAGGGAGCCAAAAACATTCAGTACTTC.

The V gene is TRBV28, the J gene TRBJ1-2; 9 bases map to TRBD1. V trimming: 5 bases; J trimming: 7 bases; junction bases outside the gene matches: 8. CDR1 and CDR2 (germline): MDHEN, SYDVKM. This CDR3 has 14 amino acids. The CDR3 bases are TGTGCCAGCAGTGAATGGGACAGGGAAAGTGGCTACACCTTC. Residues: CASSEWDRESGYTF.

The chain recombines TRBV10-3 with TRBJ1-2; D ambiguous. Germline assignment: CDR1 ENHRY and CDR2 SYGVKD. V gave up 6 bases and J gave up 0 bases, with 17 bases separating them. CDR3 length: 16 residues. The CDR3 DNA follows: TGTGCCATCAGCGGCATCCTCCCGGAGGCTAACTATGGCTACACCTTC. Encoded protein: CAISGILPEANYGYTF.

V gene TRBV7-9 combines with J gene TRBJ1-2, with TRBD1 matching 8 bases. Germline lookup yields CDR1 SEHNR and CDR2 FQNEAQ (reference sequence). CDR3 length equals 15 residues. V trimming: 5 bases; J trimming: 9 bases; junction bases outside the gene matches: 14. The DNA of the CDR3 is TGTGCCAGCAGCAACCGGGACAGGAAGTTAGGGAGCTACACCTTC. Protein: CASSNRDRKLGSYTF.

V is TRBV5-1 and J is TRBJ2-2, with TRBD2 identical over 8 bases. V lost 4 bases and J lost 1; bases outside the gene matches: 3. This CDR3 contains 15 residues. The germline V gene encodes CDR1 SGHRS and CDR2 YFSETQ. This CDR3 is CASSRLALNTGELFF. The CDR3 DNA is TGCGCCAGCAGCAGACTAGCGCTGAACACCGGGGAGCTGTTTTTT. Drawing the rest from reference TRBV5-1 and TRBJ2-2, the complete variable domain is KAGVTQTPRYLIKTRGQQVTLSCSPISGHRSVSWYQQTPGQGLQFLFEYFSETQRNKGNFPGRFSGRQFSNSRSEMNVSTLELGDSALYLCASSRLALNTGELFFGEGSRLTVL.

The genes are TRBV5-4 and TRBJ2-1; 7 bases are a match to TRBD2. V shed 4 bases, J shed 4 bases, and the junction held 8 bases outside the gene matches. CDR1 is SGHNT and CDR2 is YYREEE in the germline V gene (reference sequence). The CDR3 spans 15 residues. Here the CDR3 DNA reads TGTGCCAGCAGCCCTTCCGGCGGGAGTTACAATGAGCAGTTCTTC. Protein: CASSPSGGSYNEQFF.

This clone occurred a few times. The chain carries TRBV30 and TRBJ1-1; D is possibly TRBD1 (5 bases). Trimming pared 6 bases from V and 6 bases from J, leaving 20 bases between. CDR3 length: 14 residues. Germline-derived CDR1 and CDR2 are GTSNPN and SVGIG (reference sequence). The CDR3 loop reads CACKNMTDIPEAFF. The CDR3, as DNA: TGTGCCTGCAAAAACATGACAGATATTCCTGAAGCTTTCTTT. Together with reference TRBV30 and TRBJ1-1, the CDR3 gives the full variable domain: SQTIHQWPATLVQPVGSPLSLECTVEGTSNPNLYWYRQAAGRGLQLLFYSVGIGQISSEVPQNLSASRPQDRQFILSSKKLLLSDSGFYLCACKNMTDIPEAFFGQGTRLTVV.

This clone came up a few times. The chain joins TRBV6-5 to TRBJ2-7; 8 bases align to TRBD1. The V gene's germline CDR1 is MNHEY and CDR2 SVGAGI. The CDR3 length is 12 residues. The V gene end was trimmed by 8 bases and the J gene end by 1 base; junction bases not matched to a gene: 1. CDR3: CASGQGSYEQYF. The CDR3 region has the DNA TGTGCCAGCGGACAGGGTTCCTACGAGCAGTACTTC.

The rearrangement joins TRBV2 to TRBJ2-3, with a weak D call TRBD2 (6 bases). The V gene's germline CDR1 is SNHLY and CDR2 FYNNEI. The length of the CDR3 is 14 residues. Trimming removed 7 bases from V and 0 bases from J, with 11 bases in between. CDR3 DNA sequence: TGTGCCAGCACTTTAAGCGGGAGCACAGATACGCAGTATTTT. As protein: CASTLSGSTDTQYF.

V usage is TRBV19 and J usage is TRBJ1-1; no definite D call. This CDR3 has 11 residues. CDR1 and CDR2 from the germline V gene are LNHDA and SQIVND (reference sequence). V lost 4 bases, J lost 8 bases, and 8 bases lay in between. CDR3 loop: CASSTRLEAFF. DNA of the CDR3: TGTGCCAGTAGTACCCGACTCGAAGCTTTCTTT. Combining the CDR3 with reference TRBV19 and TRBJ1-1 gives the whole variable domain DGGITQSPKYLFRKEGQNVTLSCEQNLNHDAMYWYRQDPGQGLRLIYYSQIVNDFQKGDIAEGYSVSREKKESFPLTVTSAQKNPTAFYLCASSTRLEAFFGQGTRLTVV.

This clone was detected a few times. The chain couples TRBV5-1 to TRBJ2-2; 10 positions match TRBD2. CDR3 size: 16 residues. Germline V gene sequence: CDR1 SGHRS, CDR2 YFSETQ. V shed 0 bases, J shed 4 bases, and the junction held 3 bases outside the gene matches. CDR3 region: CASSLVLAGSTGELFF. DNA for the CDR3: TGCGCCAGCAGCTTGGTACTAGCGGGATCCACCGGGGAGCTGTTTTTT.

The chain carries TRBV5-4 and TRBJ2-4; possible D gene TRBD2, 5 bases. CDR1 is SGHNT, CDR2 YYREEE, per germline (reference sequence). The CDR3 is made up of 15 amino acids. The V end was cut by 4 bases, the J end by 0 bases, with 11 bases between. The CDR3 is CASSRDGLAKNIQYF. In nucleotides, the CDR3 is TGTGCCAGCAGCCGAGATGGACTAGCCAAAAACATTCAGTACTTC.

The V call is TRBV2, the J call TRBJ2-2; the D gene is possibly TRBD2 (5 bases). Trimming pared 6 bases from V and 5 bases from J, leaving 10 bases between. CDR3 size: 13 residues. Germline lookup yields CDR1 SNHLY and CDR2 FYNNEI. The CDR3 sequence is CASSGGTTGELFF. DNA for the CDR3: TGTGCCAGCAGCGGAGGAACAACCGGGGAGCTGTTTTTT.

The J gene is TRBJ1-4, the V gene TRBV6-6, with D maybe TRBD1 (5 bases). The germline V gene encodes CDR1 MNHNY and CDR2 SVGAGI (reference sequence). CDR3 length: 14 amino acids. V was cut by 11 bases and J by 4 bases, with 17 bases left in between. CDR3 in amino acids: CAPPGAPRNEKLFF. Here the CDR3 DNA reads TGTGCCCCACCTGGGGCACCCCGTAATGAAAAACTGTTTTTT.

This chain links TRBV7-2 with TRBJ2-7, with D perhaps matching TRBD1 (6 bases). The CDR3 consists of 13 residues. Germline V lookup: CDR1 SGHTA, CDR2 FQGNSA. Trimming pared 5 bases from V and 4 bases from J, leaving 12 bases between. CDR3 in DNA: TGTGCCAGCAGCACAGGGAGAGCGTACGAGCAGTACTTC. Its protein is CASSTGRAYEQYF.

This clone turned up a few times. The V gene is TRBV7-2, the J gene TRBJ2-1; 12 nucleotides match TRBD2. The CDR3 runs 16 residues. From germline, CDR1 is SGHTA and CDR2 FQGNSA. The trim removed 8 bases at V and 7 bases at J, leaving 12 bases unmatched. CDR3 in DNA: TGTGCCAGCCGACCTAGACTAGCGGGAGTGGGGAATGAGCAGTTCTTC. This translates into CASRPRLAGVGNEQFF. The whole variable domain, filled in from reference TRBV7-2 and TRBJ2-1, reads GAGVSQSPSNKVTEKGKDVELRCDPISGHTALYWYRQSLGQGLEFLIYFQGNSAPDKSGLPSDRFSAERTGGSVSTLTIQRTQQEDSAVYLCASRPRLAGVGNEQFFGPGTRLTVL.